A selection of T cell receptor beta chains follows, all from one sample in a study of blood T cell repertoires in COVID-19. Repertoires were generated with immunoSEQ multiplex PCR, while TCRdb's copy carries only in-frame clones and drops some. The sample has around 150,000 clones, 60% to 80% seen once. The sequenced sample was PBMCs or T cells enriched from blood (not recorded which). These receptors all stem from a woman aged 45-60 years who had recovered from COVID-19. The CDR3 runs from the conserved cysteine through the conserved F or W. Only part of the rows carry a size: once, few, many, or a class if the clone is expanded.

j_call clone_size v_call cdr3_aa
TRBJ2-2 - TRBV18 CASSAISTNTGELFF
TRBJ2-1 - TRBV7-2 CASSLNFVSAYQFF
TRBJ2-2 - TRBV27 CASSDTGELFF
TRBJ2-1 - TRBV5-3 CARTWQGADEQFF
TRBJ2-3 many TRBV2 CASGRTNTQYF
TRBJ2-1 - TRBV11-2 CASSLNSGGVYEQFF
TRBJ2-3 few TRBV11-3 CASSASQGATDTQYF
TRBJ1-5 - TRBV5-6 CASGLENNQPQHF
TRBJ1-4 - TRBV7-9 CASRPGTGVEKLFF
TRBJ2-5 - TRBV5-4 CASSLGTSGVQETQYF
TRBJ2-7 - TRBV7-9 CASSFVTGPSSYEQYF
TRBJ1-5 - TRBV5-5 CASSSQGIQPQHF
TRBJ1-2 - TRBV3-1/TRBV3-2 CASSQGDRPDDGYTF
TRBJ2-5 - TRBV19 CASSILSGGETQYF
TRBJ1-4 few TRBV19 CASSTPGQGLVKLFF
TRBJ2-7 - TRBV6-5 CASRGKTETYEQYF
TRBJ1-5 few TRBV6-5 CASRWTGDSNQPQHF
TRBJ2-7 - TRBV27 CASPQGAYF
TRBJ2-1 - TRBV9 CASSVGQVVDEQFF
TRBJ1-1 - TRBV5-1 CASSSMGGTEAFF
TRBJ2-1 - TRBV9 CASSPWASYNEQFF
TRBJ1-5 once TRBV4-2 CASSQEASNQPQHF
TRBJ2-7 - TRBV13 CASSSRTGSVYEQYF